What follows is one TCR beta chain and its context. The antigen is not known. The CDR3 sequence is 12 residues long. Germline V gene sequence: CDR1 PRHDT, CDR2 FYEKMQ (reference sequence). With 1 base removed from V and 6 bases from J, the gap between germline ends came to 4 bases. Total RNA amounts of at least 6 micrograms were extracted per sample. This sample stems from a study of blood T cells in healthy people across ages. Next came a second PCR, run for about 6 to 12 cycles, which used a sample-barcoded 5' primer along with a J-beta primer mix. MiXCR, run by TCRdb on the 5' RACE reads, gives a single entry per CDR3 protein. The sample lists fewer than 2 million distinct CDR3 sequences, approximately 39% occurring once. Study findings and constraints: Donors of long life had a larger count of naive CD4+ cells and greater diversity than aged donors.

The chain is built from TRBV13 and TRBJ2-1, with D hard to call. This TCR was recovered from a human donor in good health. The sequenced sample consisted of blood. This CDR3 reads CASSLDFNEQFF. The CDR3, as DNA: TGTGCCAGCAGCTTAGACTTCAATGAGCAGTTCTTC.